The rows below give T cell receptor beta chains drawn from one sample of a study of read filtering for tumor transcriptome and immune sequencing. TCRdb reprocessed the reads with MiXCR, giving one entry per CDR3 protein. This table has around 33,000 distinct CDR3 sequences, about a fifth appearing once. Input material: a population of CD138-negative cells sorted from bone marrow. The receptors stem from a donor at least 40 years old with multiple myeloma. Each CDR3 is given with its conserved first and last residue. D genes are given only for firm matches.

d_call: .; v_call: TRBV4-1; j_call: TRBJ1-5; cdr3_aa: CASSQDIGGSRPQHF
d_call: TRBD1; v_call: TRBV18; j_call: TRBJ2-7; cdr3_aa: CASSLQGVGYEQYF
d_call: TRBD2; v_call: TRBV10-1; j_call: TRBJ2-7; cdr3_aa: CASSGIAGDEQYF
d_call: .; v_call: TRBV2; j_call: TRBJ2-1; cdr3_aa: CASSAGVGNEQFF
d_call: .; v_call: TRBV9; j_call: TRBJ1-1; cdr3_aa: CASSPSSEAFF
d_call: .; v_call: TRBV2; j_call: TRBJ1-5; cdr3_aa: CASKAWARDNQPQHF
d_call: .; v_call: TRBV18; j_call: TRBJ2-3; cdr3_aa: CASSPPSLSTDTQYF
d_call: .; v_call: TRBV20-1; j_call: TRBJ2-3; cdr3_aa: CSARASGPTDTQYF
d_call: TRBD1; v_call: TRBV10-3; j_call: TRBJ1-1; cdr3_aa: CASSRTGLNTEAFF
d_call: .; v_call: TRBV30; j_call: TRBJ2-1; cdr3_aa: CAWEGIPGRIYNEQFF
d_call: TRBD1; v_call: TRBV30; j_call: TRBJ1-4; cdr3_aa: CAWATEGGQRFF
d_call: .; v_call: TRBV30; j_call: TRBJ2-1; cdr3_aa: CAWSVAGYEQFF
d_call: .; v_call: TRBV4-2; j_call: TRBJ2-2; cdr3_aa: CASSPSVVGSNTGELFF
d_call: TRBD2; v_call: TRBV20-1; j_call: TRBJ2-1; cdr3_aa: CCANSGRAIFKAEQFF
d_call: .; v_call: TRBV7-8; j_call: TRBJ1-1; cdr3_aa: CASSVNSREVAFF
d_call: TRBD2; v_call: TRBV2; j_call: TRBJ2-3; cdr3_aa: CASSARGSTDTQYF
d_call: TRBD1; v_call: TRBV24-1; j_call: TRBJ2-5; cdr3_aa: CATSDPGQGKQETQYF
d_call: TRBD1; v_call: TRBV18; j_call: TRBJ2-5; cdr3_aa: CANSPGQQETQYF
d_call: .; v_call: TRBV19; j_call: TRBJ1-5; cdr3_aa: CASSREPGGKSNQPQHF
d_call: TRBD2; v_call: TRBV20-1; j_call: TRBJ2-1; cdr3_aa: CSARTSGGAGVWVF
d_call: TRBD2; v_call: TRBV5-1; j_call: TRBJ2-3; cdr3_aa: CASSLLAGGDTQYF
d_call: TRBD1; v_call: TRBV6-1; j_call: TRBJ2-7; cdr3_aa: CASSEEKTGISYEQYF
d_call: TRBD1; v_call: TRBV6-5; j_call: TRBJ1-2; cdr3_aa: CASSSRPGQGYGYTF
d_call: .; v_call: TRBV6-5; j_call: TRBJ2-2; cdr3_aa: CASSYQETGELFF
d_call: TRBD2; v_call: TRBV11-2; j_call: TRBJ2-7; cdr3_aa: CASSSGLAGGRRYEQYF
d_call: .; v_call: TRBV28; j_call: TRBJ2-1; cdr3_aa: CASSTPPGRNEQFF
d_call: TRBD2; v_call: TRBV7-8; j_call: TRBJ2-1; cdr3_aa: CASSRTSGSFYNEQFF
d_call: .; v_call: TRBV6-1; j_call: TRBJ2-3; cdr3_aa: CASSELERADTQYF
d_call: TRBD1; v_call: TRBV6-6; j_call: TRBJ1-5; cdr3_aa: CASSEGQGGQPQHF
d_call: .; v_call: TRBV29-1; j_call: TRBJ2-6; cdr3_aa: CSVEETAGANVLTF
d_call: .; v_call: TRBV24-1; j_call: TRBJ2-1; cdr3_aa: CATSDQYNEQFF
d_call: TRBD2; v_call: TRBV7-2; j_call: TRBJ2-3; cdr3_aa: CASSKPRRGGGTDTQYF
d_call: TRBD2; v_call: TRBV12-3/TRBV12-4; j_call: TRBJ2-3; cdr3_aa: CVSQELAGTDTQYF
d_call: TRBD2; v_call: TRBV5-6; j_call: TRBJ2-1; cdr3_aa: CATIYGRAQNEQFF
d_call: .; v_call: TRBV28; j_call: TRBJ2-7; cdr3_aa: CASGYFYELYF
d_call: .; v_call: TRBV12-3/TRBV12-4; j_call: TRBJ2-1; cdr3_aa: CASSLRRDNEQFF
d_call: .; v_call: TRBV7-9; j_call: TRBJ1-1; cdr3_aa: CASSFPNRDEAFF
d_call: .; v_call: TRBV28; j_call: TRBJ2-3; cdr3_aa: CASSLGGRTDTQYF
d_call: TRBD2; v_call: TRBV6-4; j_call: TRBJ2-3; cdr3_aa: CASSLGGGDTDTQYF
d_call: .; v_call: TRBV6-4; j_call: TRBJ1-1; cdr3_aa: CASSEIPNTEAFF
d_call: TRBD1; v_call: TRBV28; j_call: TRBJ2-7; cdr3_aa: CASSSSLTGGYEQYF
d_call: TRBD2; v_call: TRBV15; j_call: TRBJ2-5; cdr3_aa: CATNERGYQETQYF
d_call: TRBD1; v_call: TRBV30; j_call: TRBJ2-7; cdr3_aa: CAWAGGYEQYF
d_call: .; v_call: TRBV29-1; j_call: TRBJ2-5; cdr3_aa: CSVDVAEETQYF
d_call: .; v_call: TRBV5-7; j_call: TRBJ2-2; cdr3_aa: CASRGVPHRTPNTGELFF
d_call: .; v_call: TRBV4-1; j_call: TRBJ1-5; cdr3_aa: CASSHIRGNNQPQHF
d_call: .; v_call: TRBV5-1; j_call: TRBJ1-1; cdr3_aa: CASGAGMNTEAFF
d_call: .; v_call: TRBV7-3; j_call: TRBJ2-2; cdr3_aa: CASKPPGTEELFF
d_call: TRBD1; v_call: TRBV12-3/TRBV12-4; j_call: TRBJ2-7; cdr3_aa: CASSSQGESYEQYF
d_call: TRBD2; v_call: TRBV20-1; j_call: TRBJ2-5; cdr3_aa: CSARLPGGTQYF
d_call: TRBD1; v_call: TRBV28; j_call: TRBJ1-5; cdr3_aa: CASRAYADRANQPQHF
d_call: TRBD1; v_call: TRBV5-1; j_call: TRBJ1-5; cdr3_aa: CASSLGTGQPQHF
d_call: TRBD2; v_call: TRBV19; j_call: TRBJ2-1; cdr3_aa: CASSTGGGSYNEQFF
d_call: .; v_call: TRBV7-9; j_call: TRBJ2-3; cdr3_aa: CASSSGASSTDTQYF
d_call: TRBD2; v_call: TRBV29-1; j_call: TRBJ2-7; cdr3_aa: CSVERGSSYEQYF
d_call: TRBD2; v_call: TRBV7-9; j_call: TRBJ2-7; cdr3_aa: CASSLGLADFYEQYF
d_call: TRBD2; v_call: TRBV15; j_call: TRBJ2-2; cdr3_aa: CATSRLLPSGDYTGELFF